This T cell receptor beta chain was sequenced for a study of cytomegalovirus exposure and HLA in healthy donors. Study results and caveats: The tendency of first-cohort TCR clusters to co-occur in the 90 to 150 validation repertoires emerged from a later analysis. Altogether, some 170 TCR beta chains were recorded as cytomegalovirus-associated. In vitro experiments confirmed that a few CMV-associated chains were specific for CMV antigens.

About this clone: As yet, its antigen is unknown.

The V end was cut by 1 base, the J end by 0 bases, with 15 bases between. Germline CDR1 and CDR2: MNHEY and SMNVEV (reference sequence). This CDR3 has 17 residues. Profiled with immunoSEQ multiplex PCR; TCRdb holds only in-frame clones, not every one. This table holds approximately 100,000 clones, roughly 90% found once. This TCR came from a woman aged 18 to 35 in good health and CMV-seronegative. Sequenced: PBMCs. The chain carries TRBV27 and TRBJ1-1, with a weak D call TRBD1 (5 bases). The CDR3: CASSLFFSTGMNTEAFF. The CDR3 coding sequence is TGTGCCAGCAGTTTATTCTTCTCTACAGGTATGAACACTGAAGCTTTCTTT.